The 11 T cell receptor beta chains given below trace back to one sample, sequenced in a study of metastatic and nonmetastatic thyroid tumors. TCRdb re-analyzed the PCR reads using MiXCR. The table records tens of thousands of clones, about 15% of them present only once. None of the patients had undergone any treatment ahead of thyroid surgery. The sample was blood. Receptor source: a female donor with papillary thyroid cancer or a benign thyroid nodule (not recorded which). Some clones in this sample may be carry-over from other donors' samples.

On this clone itself: A read error is possible here, since a much larger clone lies one base away. V is TRBV5-1 and J is TRBJ2-4, with 9 bases identical to TRBD1. Germline CDR1 reads SGHRS; CDR2 reads YFSETQ. V shed 6 bases and J 11 bases; nucleotides not matched to a gene: 6. This CDR3 is 12 amino acids long. CDR3 sequence: CASIRQGEFQYF. In nucleotides, the CDR3 is TGCGCCAGCATTAGACAGGGGGAGTTTCAGTACTTC.

A few counts support this clone. A much more abundant neighbour one base away suggests this may be a read error. The rearrangement links TRBV15 to TRBJ2-1; 10 positions match TRBD2. The CDR3 covers 16 residues. Germline V gene sequence: CDR1 LNHNV, CDR2 YYDKDF (reference sequence). The J segment lost 3 bases and the V segment lost 3 bases, leaving 5 bases of the junction unmatched. The CDR3 region is CATSSKRGGFYNEQFF. CDR3 DNA sequence: TGTGCCACCAGCAGTAAGCGGGGGGGATTCTACAATGAGCAGTTCTTC.

Only one count was recorded for this clone. The chain joins TRBV11-2 to TRBJ1-3; 8 bases are shared with TRBD1. The CDR3 runs to 16 residues. V shed 8 bases, J shed 4 bases, and the junction held 13 bases outside the gene matches. The V gene's germline CDR1 is SGHAT and CDR2 FQNNGV. CDR3: CASGTDQGAPGNTIYF. The DNA of the CDR3 is TGTGCCAGCGGGACCGACCAGGGGGCGCCCGGAAACACCATATATTTT.

This clone was found many times. The V and J genes are TRBV12-3 or TRBV12-4 and TRBJ1-1, with D perhaps TRBD1 (5 bases). The CDR3 sequence is 12 residues long. V dropped 3 bases and J dropped 5 bases, with 7 bases sitting between them. CDR3 amino acids: CASSFGGTEAFF. The CDR3 DNA reads as TGTGCCAGCAGTTTTGGGGGAACTGAAGCTTTCTTT.

There are many counts of this clone. V gene TRBV4-2 combines with J gene TRBJ1-2, with D possibly TRBD1 on 5 matching bases. In germline, CDR1 is LGHNA, CDR2 YNFKEQ. The V and J ends lost 0 bases and 4 bases respectively, with 18 bases between them. The CDR3 loop spans 17 amino acids. The DNA for the CDR3 is TGTGCCAGCAGCCAAGATTTGGCGACCCTGGGGGGCTATGGCTACACCTTC. Translation: CASSQDLATLGGYGYTF.

This clone has only one observation. CDR3 nucleotide sequence: TGTGCCAGCTCACGGGGGGCGCAAACCTACGAGCAGTACTTC. It translates to CASSRGAQTYEQYF. The genes are TRBV18 and TRBJ2-7; D assignment may be TRBD1 or TRBD2 (6 bases each). CDR3 length: 14 amino acids. V was shortened by 4 bases and J by 2 bases, with 12 bases between the two germline ends. Per germline, CDR1 KGHSH and CDR2 LQKENI. Complete variable domain (other parts from reference TRBV18 and TRBJ2-7): NAGVMQNPRHLVRRRGQEARLRCSPMKGHSHVYWYRQLPEEGLKFMVYLQKENIIDESGMPKERFSAEFPKEGPSILRIQQVVRGDSAAYFCASSRGAQTYEQYFGPGTRLTVT.

This clone was picked up many times. The chain uses TRBV13 and TRBJ2-7; D may be TRBD2 (7 bases). Between the trimmed V and J ends, which lost 5 bases and 4 bases, there was a span of 18 bases. CDR1 and CDR2 from the germline V gene are PRHDT and FYEKMQ (reference sequence). This CDR3 has 15 amino acids. As DNA, the CDR3 is TGTGCCAGCAGCCCCCGGTCGGGGGGCTTATACGAGCAGTACTTC. Its protein is CASSPRSGGLYEQYF. The entire variable domain, with the rest obtained from reference TRBV13 and TRBJ2-7, is as follows: AAGVIQSPRHLIKEKRETATLKCYPIPRHDTVYWYQQGPGQDPQFLISFYEKMQSDKGSIPDRFSAQQFSDYHSELNMSSLELGDSALYFCASSPRSGGLYEQYFGPGTRLTVT.

This clone appeared many times. The chain has TRBV7-3 and TRBJ2-2; D is ambiguous. Deletions cut 6 bases from V and 0 bases from J, with 8 bases between. This CDR3 is 14 amino acids long. Germline lookup yields CDR1 SGHTA and CDR2 FQGTGA. Here the CDR3 reads CASSKQANTGELFF. Written as DNA, the CDR3 is TGTGCCAGCAGTAAGCAAGCGAACACCGGGGAGCTGTTTTTT.

This clone was counted many times. The rearrangement links TRBV28 to TRBJ2-3, with D perhaps being TRBD1 or TRBD2 (6 bases each). Between the trimmed V and J ends, which lost 3 bases and 4 bases, there was a span of 17 bases. This CDR3 spans 16 amino acids. The germline gives CDR1 MDHEN, CDR2 SYDVKM. The CDR3 reads CASSLSWGAGADTQYF. The CDR3 DNA reads as TGTGCCAGCAGTTTGTCTTGGGGGGCCGGCGCAGATACGCAGTATTTT.

This clone was seen a handful of times. Its ends do not fully match the called genes, so a read error is possible. The chain uses TRBV28 and TRBJ2-3; possibly TRBD2 for D (6 bases). In germline, CDR1 is MDHEN, CDR2 SYDVKM. CDR3 length equals 15 residues. In DNA, the CDR3 is TGTTCCAGCAGTTTCGGGGGTACGGAGACAGATACGCAGTATTTT. Residues: CSSSFGGTETDTQYF.

This clone was counted between two and nine times. Given a much more abundant clone one base away, this may be a read error. The genes are TRBV13 and TRBJ2-7, with 8 positions matching TRBD1. The CDR3 sequence is 14 residues long. Germline V lookup: CDR1 PRHDT, CDR2 FYEKMQ (reference sequence). V gave up 0 bases and J gave up 6 bases; unmatched junction bases: 4. The CDR3 bases are TGTGCCAGCAGCTTAGGGACAGGGGTCTGCGAGCAGTACTTC. The encoded protein is CASSLGTGVCEQYF.